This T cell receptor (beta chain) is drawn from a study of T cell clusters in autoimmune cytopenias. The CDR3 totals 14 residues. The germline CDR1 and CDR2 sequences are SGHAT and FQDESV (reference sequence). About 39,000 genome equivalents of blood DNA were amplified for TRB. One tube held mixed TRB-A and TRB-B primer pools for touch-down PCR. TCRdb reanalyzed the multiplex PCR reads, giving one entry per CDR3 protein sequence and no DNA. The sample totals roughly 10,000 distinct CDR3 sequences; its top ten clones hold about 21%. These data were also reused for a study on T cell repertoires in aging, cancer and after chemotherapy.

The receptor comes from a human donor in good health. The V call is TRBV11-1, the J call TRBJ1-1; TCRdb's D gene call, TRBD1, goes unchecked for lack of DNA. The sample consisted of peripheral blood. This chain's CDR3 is CASSLQGMNTEAFF.